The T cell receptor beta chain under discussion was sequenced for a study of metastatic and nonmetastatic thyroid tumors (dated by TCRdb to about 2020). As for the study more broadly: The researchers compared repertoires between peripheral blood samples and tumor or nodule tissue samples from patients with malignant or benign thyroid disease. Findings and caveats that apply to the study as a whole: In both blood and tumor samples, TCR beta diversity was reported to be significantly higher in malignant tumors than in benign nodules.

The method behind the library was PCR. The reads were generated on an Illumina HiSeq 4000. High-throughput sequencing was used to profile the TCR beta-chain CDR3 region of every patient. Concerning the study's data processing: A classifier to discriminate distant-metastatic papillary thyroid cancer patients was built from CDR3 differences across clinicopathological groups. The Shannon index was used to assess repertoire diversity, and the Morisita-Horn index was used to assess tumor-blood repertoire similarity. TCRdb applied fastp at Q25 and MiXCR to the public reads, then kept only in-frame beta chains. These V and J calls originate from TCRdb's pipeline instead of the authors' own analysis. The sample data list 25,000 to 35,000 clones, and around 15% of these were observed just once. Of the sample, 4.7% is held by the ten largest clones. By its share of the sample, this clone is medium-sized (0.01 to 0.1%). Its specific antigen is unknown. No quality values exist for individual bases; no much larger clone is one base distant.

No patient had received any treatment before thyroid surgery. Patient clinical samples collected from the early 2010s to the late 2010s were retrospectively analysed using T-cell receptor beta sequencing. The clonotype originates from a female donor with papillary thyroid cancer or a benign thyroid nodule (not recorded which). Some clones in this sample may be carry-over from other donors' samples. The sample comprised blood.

The CDR3 amino acid sequence is: CASSEALRGIYGYTF. The DNA sequence is TGTGCCAGCAGTGAAGCGCTTCGAGGAATCTATGGCTACACCTTC. The chain was built from TRBV6-1 and TRBJ1-2, with the D gene call left open. The CDR3 holds 15 amino acids from the cysteine to the phenylalanine. The DNA shown is the 45-base CDR3, in frame from base 1. Trimming at the junction amounts to 0 bases on V and 4 bases on J, and the germline ends lie 12 bases apart. The germline V gene provides CDR1 MNHNS and CDR2 SASEGT.